One and the same sample provided the 25 T cell receptor beta chains below, sequenced in a study of tissue T cells after allogeneic stem cell transplantation. Specified time point: mouse harvest day 7 after allogeneic transplant. The graft held 10^6 splenic CD5+ T cells and 10^7 T-cell-depleted bone marrow cells. Using immunoSEQ multiplex PCR, the repertoire was profiled, and TCRdb retains in-frame clones only, with some absent. Of roughly 10,000 clones listed, more than 30% are singletons. The sequenced material came from skin. Receptor source: a female BALB/c mouse given C57BL/6 T cells with graft-versus-host disease after an allogeneic hematopoietic cell transplant.

There are a few counts of this clone. Mouse gene names and germline throughout. The read stops 1 residue short of the end of the CDR3; the missing end is completed from the germline J gene. The chain carries TRBV29 and TRBJ1-1; TRBD1 is a possible D gene (6 bases). The CDR3 spans 12 residues. Germline CDR1 MSHET, CDR2 SYDVDS. V was clipped by 6 bases and J by 5 bases, with 10 bases between them. CDR3 sequence: CASSSGTTEVFF. Incomplete CDR3 DNA: TGTGCTAGCAGCTCCGGGACAACAGAAGTCTTC.

In this sample, this clone is medium-sized. These gene names are mouse names. The read stops 1 residue short of the end of the CDR3; the missing end is completed from the germline J gene. V gene TRBV26 combines with J gene TRBJ2-7; 9 bases align to TRBD1. V was pared by 4 bases and J by 7 bases, with 5 bases of the junction left unmatched. This CDR3 is built from 13 residues. Germline V gene sequence: CDR1 KGHPV, CDR2 FQNQEV (reference sequence). The sequenced CDR3 bases are TGTGCCAGCAGTCCCGGGACAGGGCGAGAACAGTAC. It specifies CASSPGTGREQY. The entire CDR3 protein reads CASSPGTGREQYF.

As regards this clone: Germline and genes here are mouse. The read ends 1 residue shy of where the CDR3 ends; the end is completed using the germline J gene. The chain uses TRBV2 and TRBJ1-6, with TRBD1 matching 8 bases. TRBJ1-6 is marked as an open reading frame, function uncertain. J was trimmed by 3 bases and V by 4 bases; bases with no gene match: 2. CDR3 size: 15 residues. In germline, CDR1 is LGHNA, CDR2 YSYQKL. CDR3 sequence: CASSLGQGYNSPLYF. The covered CDR3 bases are TGTGCCAGCAGCCTCGGACAGGGCTATAATTCGCCCCTCTAC.

For this clone: Germline and genes: mouse. Read data end 1 residue before the CDR3 end; the end is taken from the germline J gene. The chain is built from TRBV26 and TRBJ1-1; D uncertain. Per the germline V gene, CDR1 is KGHPV and CDR2 is FQNQEV (reference sequence). This CDR3 comprises 12 residues. Between the trimmed V and J ends, which lost 5 bases and 0 bases, there was a span of 4 bases. The sequenced CDR3 bases are TGTGCCAGCAGTGGGACAAACACAGAAGTCTTC. This codes for CASSGTNTEVF. The entire CDR3 sequence reads CASSGTNTEVFF. Using reference TRBV26 and TRBJ1-1 for the parts outside the CDR3, the full variable domain is NSKVIQTPRYLVKGQGQKAKMRCIPEKGHPVVFWYQQNKNNEFKFLINFQNQEVLQQIDMTEKRFSAECPSNSPCSLEIQSSEAGDSALYLCASSGTNTEVFFGKGTRLTVV.

To note about this clone: Gene names are the mouse ones. Read sequence stops 1 residue before the CDR3 end, and the germline J gene provides the missing end. The chain is built from TRBV26 and TRBJ2-5; tentatively, D is TRBD1 or TRBD2 (5 bases each). CDR1 and CDR2 (germline): KGHPV, FQNQEV (reference sequence). Trimming cost V 6 bases and J 2 bases, with 6 bases left between them. CDR3 length: 12 residues. CDR3 bases read: TGTGCCAGCAGGGGGCCCCAAGACACCCAGTAC. Translation gives CASRGPQDTQY. The whole CDR3 protein reads CASRGPQDTQYF.

In its sample, this clone is medium-sized. The gene names here belong to mouse. The CDR3 end falls 1 residue outside the read, so it is completed with the germline J gene. The chain carries TRBV23 and TRBJ2-3; TRBD1, the table's D call, was not compared with the DNA. There are 15 residues in the CDR3. Germline CDR1 is KGHTA and CDR2 is FQNQQP. The CDR3 sequence: CSSSQGRGRAETLYF. CDR3 DNA, as far as it was read: TGCTCCAGCAGTCAAGGCAGGGGGCGTGCAGAAACGCTGTAT. The full variable domain, with the rest looked up from reference TRBV23 and TRBJ2-3, is DAAVTQKPRYLIKMKGQEAEMKCIPEKGHTAVFWYQQKQSKELKFLIYFQNQQPLDQIDMVKERFSAVCPSSSLCSLGIRTCEAEDSALYLCSSSQGRGRAETLYFGSGTRLTVL.

On this clone itself: Gene names denote mouse genes. The CDR3 extends 1 residue past the end of the read, so its final part is completed from the germline J gene. The rearrangement joins TRBV1 to TRBJ2-4; the match to TRBD2 covers 7 bases. The J segment lost 0 bases and the V segment lost 3 bases, leaving 3 bases of the junction unmatched. There are 15 residues in the CDR3. Germline CDR1 and CDR2: NSQYPW and LRSPGD (reference sequence). CDR3 sequence reads: CTCSARLGSQNTLYF. The CDR3 DNA, read in part, is TGCACCTGCAGTGCCCGACTGGGTAGTCAAAACACCTTGTAC.

By sample fraction, this clone is medium-sized. Mouse germline and gene names are used. The CDR3 end falls 1 residue outside the read, so it is completed with the germline J gene. The chain is built from TRBV16 and TRBJ1-2, with D possibly being TRBD1 (6 bases). Germline V gene sequence: CDR1 SGHSA, CDR2 FRNQAP. The CDR3 covers 15 residues. Trimming removed 0 bases from V and 2 bases from J, with 10 bases in between. CDR3 residues: CASSLEGTINSDYTF. The DNA read from the CDR3 is TGTGCAAGCAGCTTAGAAGGGACAATCAACTCCGACTACACC.

About this clone: The germline and genes are mouse ones. Read data end 1 residue before the CDR3 end; the end is taken from the germline J gene. This rearrangement joins TRBV26 to TRBJ2-3, with D maybe TRBD1 (6 bases). The V gene lost 5 bases and the J gene lost 0 bases, with 9 bases spanning the gap. Germline V lookup: CDR1 KGHPV, CDR2 FQNQEV (reference sequence). CDR3 length: 14 amino acids. The CDR3 spells CASSNRASAETLYF. CDR3 bases read: TGTGCCAGCAGTAACAGGGCTAGTGCAGAAACGCTGTAT.

Concerning this clone itself: Germline and genes here are mouse. The CDR3 goes on 1 residue after the read ends, and that part is filled in from the germline J gene. J is TRBJ1-6 and V is TRBV1; TRBD1 matches at 9 bases. TRBJ1-6 carries the ORF label, with uncertain function. J was trimmed by 6 bases and V by 3 bases; bases with no gene match: 6. The CDR3 has 16 residues. CDR1 and CDR2 from the germline V gene are NSQYPW and LRSPGD (reference sequence). The CDR3 protein is CTCSALQGAGNSPLYF. CDR3 DNA, as far as it was read: TGCACCTGCAGTGCCTTACAGGGGGCGGGTAATTCGCCCCTCTAC.

As for this clone: Gene names are the mouse ones. The observed sequence ends 1 residue before the CDR3 terminus, with the missing tail filled in from the germline J gene. The V and J genes are TRBV13-2 and TRBJ2-5; D unclear. CDR1 is NNHNN and CDR2 is SYGAGS in the germline V gene (reference sequence). V lost 0 bases to trimming and J lost 1 base, with 6 bases between them. The CDR3 runs to 14 residues. CDR3 protein: CASGDGGYQDTQYF. The sequenced part of the CDR3 DNA is TGTGCCAGCGGTGATGGGGGATACCAAGACACCCAGTAC.

As concerns this clone: Gene and germline names: mouse. The CDR3 goes on 1 residue after the read ends, and that part is filled in from the germline J gene. V usage is TRBV12-1 and J usage is TRBJ1-3; 10 bases agree with TRBD1. The CDR3 runs to 16 residues. Germline V CDR1 and CDR2: SGHSN, HYEKVE. Trimming removed 3 bases from V and 3 bases from J; junction bases left unmatched: 7. CDR3 sequence: CASSSRDRGGGNTLYF. Partial CDR3 DNA: TGTGCCAGCTCTTCCCGGGACAGGGGAGGTGGAAATACGCTCTAT. The full variable domain, completed using reference TRBV12-1 and TRBJ1-3, is DSGVVQSPRHIIKEKGGRSVLTCIPISGHSNVVWYQQTLGKELKFLIQHYEKVERDKGFLPSRFSVQQFDDYHSEMNMSALELEDSAMYFCASSSRDRGGGNTLYFGEGSRLIVV.

This clone came up once. Here the gene names and germline are mouse. Read coverage stops 1 residue before the CDR3 terminus; the germline J gene supplies the remainder. The chain employs TRBV26 and TRBJ2-5, with 8 bases lining up with TRBD1. J was trimmed by 5 bases and V by 6 bases; bases with no gene match: 4. This CDR3 spans 13 amino acids. CDR1 KGHPV and CDR2 FQNQEV come from the germline V gene (reference sequence). The chain's CDR3 is CASRTGAGDTQYF. The sequenced part of the CDR3 DNA is TGTGCCAGCAGGACAGGGGCGGGAGACACCCAGTAC. Supplemented by reference TRBV26 and TRBJ2-5, the full variable domain reads NSKVIQTPRYLVKGQGQKAKMRCIPEKGHPVVFWYQQNKNNEFKFLINFQNQEVLQQIDMTEKRFSAECPSNSPCSLEIQSSEAGDSALYLCASRTGAGDTQYFGPGTRLLVL.

To note about this clone: The gene symbols are mouse symbols. The read is 1 residue too short to cover the CDR3 end, so that end is filled in from the germline J gene. The chain employs TRBV29 and TRBJ2-3, with D unresolved. The germline gives CDR1 MSHET, CDR2 SYDVDS. Trimming removed 6 bases at V and 3 bases at J, with 13 bases between. This CDR3 is built from 14 residues. The CDR3 DNA, read in part, is TGTGCTAGCAGACCCGGCGGATCCGCAGAAACGCTGTAT. This sequence encodes CASRPGGSAETLY. The entire CDR3 reads CASRPGGSAETLYF.

This clone was found a few times. Gene names follow the mouse nomenclature. The CDR3: CSSSHKDSYEQYF. Partial CDR3 DNA: TGCTCCAGCAGTCATAAAGACAGCTATGAACAGTAC. The chain recombines TRBV23 with TRBJ2-7; the DNA was not used to check the table's D call, TRBD1. The read falls 1 residue short of the CDR3 end, and the missing part is taken from the germline J gene. The CDR3 runs 13 residues. The germline CDR1 and CDR2 sequences are KGHTA and FQNQQP. The entire variable domain, with the rest obtained from reference TRBV23 and TRBJ2-7, is as follows: DAAVTQKPRYLIKMKGQEAEMKCIPEKGHTAVFWYQQKQSKELKFLIYFQNQQPLDQIDMVKERFSAVCPSSSLCSLGIRTCEAEDSALYLCSSSHKDSYEQYFGPGTRLTVL.

Comments on this clone: Gene names denote mouse genes. The read finishes 1 residue shy of the CDR3 end, and the germline J gene is used to complete it. The J gene is TRBJ2-2, the V gene TRBV3; 10 positions match TRBD2. J gave up 6 bases and V 3 bases, and 1 base lay outside the gene matches. The CDR3 covers 14 residues. In germline, CDR1 is SNHLY, CDR2 FYNGKV (reference sequence). CDR3 bases read: TGTGCCAGCAGCTTGACTGGGGGGCCCGGGCAGCTCTAC. It translates to CASSLTGGPGQLY. The full CDR3 protein reads CASSLTGGPGQLYF.

The table lists this clone with a few counts. Gene names refer to mouse genes. The CDR3 is cut off 1 residue early in the read; its end comes from the germline J gene. V gene TRBV26 combines with J gene TRBJ2-1, with 9 bases lining up with TRBD2. Germline loops: CDR1 KGHPV, CDR2 FQNQEV (reference sequence). The V gene end was trimmed by 2 bases and the J gene end by 6 bases; junction bases not matched to a gene: 5. The CDR3 contains 15 residues. Here the CDR3 reads CASSLVLGGGAEQFF. Partial CDR3 DNA: TGTGCCAGCAGTCTGGTACTGGGGGGAGGTGCTGAGCAGTTC.

This clone was recorded a few times. The genes are named according to mouse. Read sequence stops 1 residue before the CDR3 end, and the germline J gene provides the missing end. The rearrangement joins TRBV12-2 to TRBJ1-2; 7 bases are shared with TRBD1. This CDR3 contains 14 residues. Germline values: CDR1 SGHLS, CDR2 HYDKME. V shed 4 bases and J 0 bases; nucleotides not matched to a gene: 4. CDR3 sequence: CASSPDRANSDYTF. The covered CDR3 bases are TGTGCCAGCTCCCCCGACAGGGCAAACTCCGACTACACC. The whole variable domain, remainder taken from reference TRBV12-2 and TRBJ1-2, is NSGVVQSPRYIIKGKGERSILKCIPISGHLSVAWYQQTQGQELKFFIQHYDKMERDKGNLPSRFSVQQFDDYHSEMNMSALELEDSAVYFCASSPDRANSDYTFGSGTRLLVI.

This clone is classed as medium-sized. The listed genes are named as in mouse. The read gets to within 1 residue of the CDR3 end, and the germline J gene fills in the rest. The same CDR3 can be traced to other DNA sequences in this sample. This chain links TRBV26 with TRBJ1-4, with D maybe TRBD1 (6 bases). Trimming shortened V by 2 bases and J by 3 bases, and 7 bases separated the two germline ends. The germline V gene has CDR1 KGHPV and CDR2 FQNQEV (reference sequence). The CDR3 runs 14 residues. The CDR3 is CASSLGTTNERLFF. The CDR3 bases that were read are TGTGCCAGCAGTCTGGGGACAACCAACGAAAGATTATTT.

Details on this clone: Each gene name is a mouse one. The observed sequence ends 1 residue before the CDR3 terminus, with the missing tail filled in from the germline J gene. The rearrangement joins TRBV13-2 to TRBJ2-3; 9 bases line up with TRBD2. This CDR3 comprises 14 residues. Trimming at V came to 1 base and at J to 8 bases, leaving 5 bases not matched to a gene. Germline loops: CDR1 NNHNN, CDR2 SYGAGS (reference sequence). CDR3 loop: CASGDQLGGGTLYF. The DNA read from the CDR3 is TGTGCCAGCGGTGATCAACTGGGGGGCGGAACGCTGTAT.

This clone has just a few counts. Gene names are mouse gene names. CDR3 bases read: TGTGCCAGCTCTCCCTCCGACGAAAGATTATTT. It yields the protein CASSPSDERLF. The CDR3 in its entirety is CASSPSDERLFF. The chain couples TRBV12-1 to TRBJ1-4; no definite D call. Read data end 1 residue before the CDR3 end; the end is taken from the germline J gene. The V end was cut by 2 bases, the J end by 6 bases, with 6 bases between. The CDR3 runs 12 residues. Germline V gives CDR1 SGHSN, CDR2 HYEKVE. Complete variable domain (other parts from reference TRBV12-1 and TRBJ1-4): DSGVVQSPRHIIKEKGGRSVLTCIPISGHSNVVWYQQTLGKELKFLIQHYEKVERDKGFLPSRFSVQQFDDYHSEMNMSALELEDSAMYFCASSPSDERLFFGHGTKLSVL.

This clone is classed as medium-sized. The gene symbols are mouse symbols. The read finishes 1 residue shy of the CDR3 end, and the germline J gene is used to complete it. The chain is built from TRBV26 and TRBJ1-4; D is possibly TRBD1 (6 bases). V was cut by 0 bases and J by 3 bases, with 11 bases left in between. This CDR3 is 16 amino acids long. Germline V lookup: CDR1 KGHPV, CDR2 FQNQEV (reference sequence). The sequenced CDR3 bases are TGTGCCAGCAGTCTGTCGCCAGGGGATACCAACGAAAGATTATTT. Translating it yields CASSLSPGDTNERLF. The CDR3 in full is CASSLSPGDTNERLFF.

Notes on this clone: Gene names refer to mouse genes. The sequenced fragment ends 1 residue before the CDR3 boundary, so the rest is inferred from the germline J gene. The V gene is TRBV4, the J gene TRBJ2-2; 7 bases match TRBD2. The CDR3 extends over 15 amino acids. Germline loops: CDR1 LGHDT, CDR2 YNNKQL (reference sequence). V dropped 6 bases and J dropped 6; count of bases not matched to a gene: 10. CDR3 protein: CASRRAGGRPGQLYF. The part of the CDR3 DNA that was read is TGTGCCAGCAGAAGGGCTGGGGGTCGTCCCGGGCAGCTCTAC.

Worth noting for this clone: Gene names and germline refer to mouse. The CDR3 end is not reached by the read, which stops 1 residue before it; the germline J gene fills it in. The J gene is TRBJ2-4, the V gene TRBV3; 8 bases line up with TRBD1. The CDR3 consists of 15 residues. Germline trimming cut 2 bases from V and 3 bases from J; bases unmatched to any gene: 4. Germline assignment: CDR1 SNHLY and CDR2 FYNGKV (reference sequence). CDR3 DNA, as far as it was read: TGTGCCAGCAGCTTACGGACAGGGCAACAAAACACCTTGTAC. Protein: CASSLRTGQQNTLY. The entire CDR3 protein reads CASSLRTGQQNTLYF. The variable domain in full, completed from reference TRBV3 and TRBJ2-4, reads GPKVLQIPSHQIIDMGQMVTLNCDPVSNHLYFYWYKQILGQQMEFLVNFYNGKVMEKSKLFKDQFSVERPDGSYFTLKIQPTALEDSAVYFCASSLRTGQQNTLYFGAGTRLSVL.

This clone rates as medium-sized. Each gene name is a mouse one. Read coverage stops 1 residue before the CDR3 terminus; the germline J gene supplies the remainder. The chain combines TRBV26 with TRBJ2-5; 10 bases align to TRBD2. V lost 2 bases, J lost 7 bases, and 6 bases stayed unmatched. The CDR3 sequence is 15 residues long. CDR1 is KGHPV, CDR2 FQNQEV, per germline (reference sequence). The CDR3 region is CASSLRLGGPYTQYF. The DNA read from the CDR3 is TGTGCCAGCAGTCTGAGGCTGGGGGGGCCTTACACCCAGTAC.